The clone carrying this T cell receptor (beta chain) was picked up a small number of times. Its antigen is unknown. All of the isolated RNA was reverse transcribed, so expressed TCRB transcripts were sequenced. The table came from immunoSEQ multiplex PCR; TCRdb's copy has only in-frame clones and leaves some out. The sample carries 600,000 to 700,000 clones, over 10% recorded once. The single heparinised draw taken from each donor contained about 120 mL of blood on average. Post-sort purity exceeded 95% for all sorted populations. Trimming took off 5 bases at V and 1 base at J, with 13 bases between the two ends. Per the germline V gene, CDR1 is LNHDA and CDR2 is SQIVND (reference sequence). The CDR3 runs to 15 residues. The data originate from a study of beta chain features in type 1 diabetes. Study-wide points: The study found moderately but significantly shorter TCRB CDR3s in all four CD4+ subsets of Type 1 diabetes patients. In these data, an HLA type influence on TCRB rearrangement remained unresolved.

This clonotype originated in a man aged 18 to 30 with type 1 diabetes. The chain has TRBV19 and TRBJ2-3; perhaps TRBD1 as D (6 bases). Sequenced sample: naive CD4+ T cells from blood. The CDR3 region has the DNA TGTGCCAGTAGTCCCGGGGCAGGGGGCACAGATACGCAGTATTTT. It encodes CASSPGAGGTDTQYF.